This entry is about one TCR beta chain. Libraries were prepared by immunoSEQ multiplex PCR; TCRdb keeps only in-frame clonotypes and omits some of them. In the table there are 150,000 or so clones, roughly 82% of which are singletons. The data were obtained in a study of blood T cell repertoires in COVID-19. Study at large: Sources were T cells, B-cell-depleted T cells, or PBMCs; the material itself was cDNA or gDNA.

The germline V and J ends were trimmed by 0 bases and 4 bases, with 10 bases remaining between them. Germline-derived CDR1 and CDR2 are SGHRS and YFSETQ. The CDR3 totals 14 residues. The receptor comes from a woman between 65 and 79 years old with acute or convalescent COVID-19. The specimen sequenced was peripheral blood. The V call is TRBV5-1, the J call TRBJ2-5; unclear D gene. CDR3 in amino acids: CASSLDPRSETQYF. The CDR3 DNA reads TGCGCCAGCAGCTTGGATCCGAGGTCAGAGACCCAGTACTTC.